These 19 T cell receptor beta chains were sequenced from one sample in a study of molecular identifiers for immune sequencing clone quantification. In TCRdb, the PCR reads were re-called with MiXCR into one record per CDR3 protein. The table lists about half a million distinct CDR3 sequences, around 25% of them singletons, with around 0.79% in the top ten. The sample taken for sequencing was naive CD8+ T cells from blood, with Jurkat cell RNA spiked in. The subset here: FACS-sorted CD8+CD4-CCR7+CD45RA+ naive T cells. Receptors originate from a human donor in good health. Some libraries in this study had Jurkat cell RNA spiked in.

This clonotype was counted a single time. This chain's CDR3 is CASSATGTTQETQYF. CDR3 coding DNA: TGTGCCAGCAGCGCGACGGGGACTACCCAAGAGACCCAGTACTTC. V usage is TRBV9 and J usage is TRBJ2-5; TRBD2 matches at 7 bases. With V trimmed by 3 bases and J by 1 base, 6 bases remained unmatched. Germline values: CDR1 SGDLS, CDR2 YYNGEE. CDR3 length equals 15 residues.

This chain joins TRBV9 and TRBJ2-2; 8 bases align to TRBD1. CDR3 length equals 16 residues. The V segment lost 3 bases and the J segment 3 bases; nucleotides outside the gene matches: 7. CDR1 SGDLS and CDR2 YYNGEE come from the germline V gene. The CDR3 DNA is TGTGCCAGCAGCGCCGATCCGGGACAGGACACCGGGGAGCTGTTTTTT. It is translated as CASSADPGQDTGELFF. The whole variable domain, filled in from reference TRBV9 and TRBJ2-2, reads DSGVTQTPKHLITATGQRVTLRCSPRSGDLSVYWYQQSLDQGLQFLIQYYNGEERAKGNILERFSAQQFPDLHSELNLSSLELGDSALYFCASSADPGQDTGELFFGEGSRLTVL.

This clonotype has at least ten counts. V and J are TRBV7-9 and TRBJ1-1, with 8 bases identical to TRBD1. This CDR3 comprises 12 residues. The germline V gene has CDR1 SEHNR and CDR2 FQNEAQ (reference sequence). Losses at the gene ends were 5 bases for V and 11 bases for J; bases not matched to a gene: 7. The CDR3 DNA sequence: TGTGCCAGCAGCCCGCGGACAGGGACGGCTTTCTTT. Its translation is CASSPRTGTAFF.

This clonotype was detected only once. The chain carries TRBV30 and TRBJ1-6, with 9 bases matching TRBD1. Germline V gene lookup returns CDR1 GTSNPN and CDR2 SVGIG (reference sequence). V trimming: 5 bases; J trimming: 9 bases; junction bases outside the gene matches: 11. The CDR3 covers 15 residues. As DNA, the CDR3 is TGTGCCTGGGGCCCGGGTGGGACAGGGCTTTCACCCCTCCACTTT. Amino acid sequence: CAWGPGGTGLSPLHF.

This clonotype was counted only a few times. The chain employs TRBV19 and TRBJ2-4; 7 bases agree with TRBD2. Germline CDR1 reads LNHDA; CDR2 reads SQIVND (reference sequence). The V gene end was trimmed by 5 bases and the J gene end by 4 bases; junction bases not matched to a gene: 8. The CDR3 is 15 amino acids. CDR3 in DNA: TGTGCCAGTAGTGAGTTTACGGGAGGTAAAAACATTCAGTACTTC. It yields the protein CASSEFTGGKNIQYF.

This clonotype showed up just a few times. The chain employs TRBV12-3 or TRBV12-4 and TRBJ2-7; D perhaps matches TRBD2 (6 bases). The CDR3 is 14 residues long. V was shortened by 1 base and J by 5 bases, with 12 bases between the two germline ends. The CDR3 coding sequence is TGTGCCAGCAGTTTAGGGGGGGAGGCTGACGAGCAGTACTTC. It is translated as CASSLGGEADEQYF.

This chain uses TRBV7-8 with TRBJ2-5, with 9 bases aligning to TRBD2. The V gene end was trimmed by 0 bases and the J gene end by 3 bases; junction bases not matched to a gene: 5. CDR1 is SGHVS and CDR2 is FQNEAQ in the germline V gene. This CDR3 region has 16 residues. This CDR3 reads CASSLARAGGKETQYF. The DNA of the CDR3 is TGTGCCAGCAGCTTAGCCCGCGCGGGGGGGAAAGAGACCCAGTACTTC.

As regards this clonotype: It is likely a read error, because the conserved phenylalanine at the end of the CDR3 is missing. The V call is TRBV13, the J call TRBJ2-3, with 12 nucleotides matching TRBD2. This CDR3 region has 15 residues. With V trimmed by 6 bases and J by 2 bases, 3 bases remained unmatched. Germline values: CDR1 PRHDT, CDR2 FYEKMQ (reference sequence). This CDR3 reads CASSPSGGATDTQYL. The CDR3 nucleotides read TGTGCCAGCAGTCCTAGCGGGGGGGCCACAGATACGCAGTATCTT.

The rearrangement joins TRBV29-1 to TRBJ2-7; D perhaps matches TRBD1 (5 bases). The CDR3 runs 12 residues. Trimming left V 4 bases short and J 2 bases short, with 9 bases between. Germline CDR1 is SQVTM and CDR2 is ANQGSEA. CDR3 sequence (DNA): TGCAGCGTTGTAGAAGGGGCCTACGAGCAGTACTTC. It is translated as CSVVEGAYEQYF.

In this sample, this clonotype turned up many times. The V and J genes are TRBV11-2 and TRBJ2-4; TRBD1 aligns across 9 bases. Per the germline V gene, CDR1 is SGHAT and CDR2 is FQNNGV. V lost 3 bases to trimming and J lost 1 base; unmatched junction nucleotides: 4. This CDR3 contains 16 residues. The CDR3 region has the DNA TGTGCCAGCAGCTTTCCGGGACAGGGTGCCAAAAACATTCAGTACTTC. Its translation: CASSFPGQGAKNIQYF.

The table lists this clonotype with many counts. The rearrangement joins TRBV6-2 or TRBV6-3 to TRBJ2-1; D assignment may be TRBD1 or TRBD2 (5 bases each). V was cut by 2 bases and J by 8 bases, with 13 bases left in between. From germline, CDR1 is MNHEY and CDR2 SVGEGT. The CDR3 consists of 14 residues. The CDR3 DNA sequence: TGTGCCAGCAGTTACGGGACCCACACACATGAGCAGTTCTTC. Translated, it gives CASSYGTHTHEQFF.

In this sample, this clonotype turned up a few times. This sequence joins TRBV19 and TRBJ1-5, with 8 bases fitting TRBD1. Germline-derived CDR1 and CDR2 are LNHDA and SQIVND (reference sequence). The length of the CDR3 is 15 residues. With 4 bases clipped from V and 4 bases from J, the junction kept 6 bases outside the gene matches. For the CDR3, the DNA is TGTGCCAGTAGTACTAGGACAGGGTCGAATCAGCCCCAGCATTTT. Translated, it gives CASSTRTGSNQPQHF. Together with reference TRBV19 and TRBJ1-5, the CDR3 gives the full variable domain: DGGITQSPKYLFRKEGQNVTLSCEQNLNHDAMYWYRQDPGQGLRLIYYSQIVNDFQKGDIAEGYSVSREKKESFPLTVTSAQKNPTAFYLCASSTRTGSNQPQHFGDGTRLSIL.

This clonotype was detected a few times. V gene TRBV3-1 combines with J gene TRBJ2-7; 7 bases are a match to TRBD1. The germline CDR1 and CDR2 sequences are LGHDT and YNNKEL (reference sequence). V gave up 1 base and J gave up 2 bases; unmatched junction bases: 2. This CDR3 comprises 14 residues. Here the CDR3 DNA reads TGTGCCAGCAGCCAAGCGGGACAGACCTACGAGCAGTACTTC. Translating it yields CASSQAGQTYEQYF.

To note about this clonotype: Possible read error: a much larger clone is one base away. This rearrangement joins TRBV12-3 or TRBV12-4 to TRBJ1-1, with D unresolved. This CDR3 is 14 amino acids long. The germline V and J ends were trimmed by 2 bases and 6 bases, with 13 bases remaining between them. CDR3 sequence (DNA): TGTGCCAGCAGTTTATTTCCGGGCTCCGCTGAAGCTTTCTTT. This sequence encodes CASSLFPGSAEAFF.

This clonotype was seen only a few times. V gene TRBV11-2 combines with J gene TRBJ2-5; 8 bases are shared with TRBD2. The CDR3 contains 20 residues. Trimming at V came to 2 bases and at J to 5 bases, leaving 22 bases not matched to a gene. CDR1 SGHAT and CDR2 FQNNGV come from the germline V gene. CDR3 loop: CASSLWGLVFDIPTPETQYF. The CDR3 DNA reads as TGTGCCAGCAGCTTATGGGGACTAGTATTTGACATACCTACTCCCGAGACCCAGTACTTC.

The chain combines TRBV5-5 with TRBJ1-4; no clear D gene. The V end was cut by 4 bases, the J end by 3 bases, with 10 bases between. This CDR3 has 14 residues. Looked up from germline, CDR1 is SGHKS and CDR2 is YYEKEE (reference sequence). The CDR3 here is CASSRTDPNEKLFF. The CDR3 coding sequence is TGTGCCAGCAGCCGGACTGACCCTAATGAAAAACTGTTTTTT.

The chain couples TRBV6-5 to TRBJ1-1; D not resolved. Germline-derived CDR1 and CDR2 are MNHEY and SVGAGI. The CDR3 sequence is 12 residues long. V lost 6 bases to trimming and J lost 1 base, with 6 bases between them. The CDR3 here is CASRHRNTEAFF. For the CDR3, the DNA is TGTGCCAGCAGGCATCGGAACACTGAAGCTTTCTTT.

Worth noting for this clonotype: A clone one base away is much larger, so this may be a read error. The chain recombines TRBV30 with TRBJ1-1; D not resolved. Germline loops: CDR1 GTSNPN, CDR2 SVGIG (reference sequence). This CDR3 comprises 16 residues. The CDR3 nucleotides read TGTGTCTGGAGTGTAGAGGTCGGCAGACTGAACACTGAAGCTTTCTTT. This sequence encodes CVWSVEVGRLNTEAFF. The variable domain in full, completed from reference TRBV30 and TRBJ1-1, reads SQTIHQWPATLVQPVGSPLSLECTVEGTSNPNLYWYRQAAGRGLQLLFYSVGIGQISSEVPQNLSASRPQDRQFILSSKKLLLSDSGFYLCVWSVEVGRLNTEAFFGQGTRLTVV.

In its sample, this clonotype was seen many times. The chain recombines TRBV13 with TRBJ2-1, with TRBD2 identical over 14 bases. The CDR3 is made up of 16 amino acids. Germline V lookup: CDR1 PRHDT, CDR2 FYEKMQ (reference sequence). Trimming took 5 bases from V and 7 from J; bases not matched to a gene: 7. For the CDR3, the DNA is TGTGCCAGCAGCCCGGGGACTAGCGGGAGTTTGAATGAGCAGTTCTTC. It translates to CASSPGTSGSLNEQFF.